The 32 T cell receptor beta chains in this list originate from one sample, sequenced in a study of shared clonotypes between healthy human individuals. Assay: immunoSEQ multiplex PCR; the TCRdb copy retains only in-frame clones and omits some. The table has 2,500,000 or so clones, 90% to 95% seen once; the top ten hold roughly 0.13%. The sequenced sample was naive CD4+ T cells sorted from blood. Stated subset: CD45RA+ positively selected. All receptors come from a young man in good health.

This clone was picked up one time. V and J are TRBV11-2 and TRBJ2-1; possible D gene TRBD2, 5 bases. This CDR3 has 17 residues. The germline V and J ends were trimmed by 0 bases and 2 bases, with 14 bases remaining between them. Per the germline V gene, CDR1 is SGHAT and CDR2 is FQNNGV. This CDR3 is CASSLELVGRAYNEQFF. The CDR3 nucleotides are TGTGCCAGCAGCTTAGAATTGGTAGGGCGGGCCTACAATGAGCAGTTCTTC. The whole variable domain, remainder taken from reference TRBV11-2 and TRBJ2-1, is EAGVAQSPRYKIIEKRQSVAFWCNPISGHATLYWYQQILGQGPKLLIQFQNNGVVDDSQLPKDRFSAERLKGVDSTLKIQPAKLEDSAVYLCASSLELVGRAYNEQFFGPGTRLTVL.

This clone appeared a single time. The chain uses TRBV30 and TRBJ2-7; 11 nucleotides align to TRBD2. With V trimmed by 7 bases and J by 0 bases, 5 bases remained unmatched. Germline loops: CDR1 GTSNPN, CDR2 SVGIG (reference sequence). The CDR3 runs 14 residues. The CDR3 protein is CASTSGGPSYEQYF. The CDR3 nucleotides read TGTGCCTCTACTAGCGGGGGTCCCTCCTACGAGCAGTACTTC.

The chain recombines TRBV6-6 with TRBJ1-1, with D possibly being TRBD1 (6 bases). Germline CDR1 reads MNHNY; CDR2 reads SVGAGI (reference sequence). With 7 bases removed from V and 7 bases from J, the gap between germline ends came to 19 bases. There are 14 residues in the CDR3. The CDR3 protein is CASTETGIGFEAFF. Written as DNA, the CDR3 is TGTGCCAGCACCGAGACAGGCATAGGGTTTGAAGCTTTCTTT.

The rearrangement uses TRBV4-1 and TRBJ1-5, with a possible D match to TRBD1 (6 bases). The ends were cut back, 0 bases at V and 6 bases at J, with 18 bases in the middle. The CDR3 consists of 17 residues. Germline V lookup: CDR1 MGHRA, CDR2 YSYEKL. CDR3 in DNA: TGCGCCAGCAGCCAAGATTTGGGGGCCCACGGCGGTCAGCCCCAGCATTTT. Translation: CASSQDLGAHGGQPQHF.

The rearrangement links TRBV6-5 to TRBJ2-7; 7 positions match TRBD2. The germline CDR1 and CDR2 sequences are MNHEY and SVGAGI. The CDR3 consists of 14 residues. Trimming removed 4 bases from V and 0 bases from J; junction bases left unmatched: 3. Written as DNA, the CDR3 is TGTGCCAGCAGTTTCCAGCGGGACTCCTACGAGCAGTACTTC. This codes for CASSFQRDSYEQYF.

This chain connects TRBV10-3 to TRBJ1-6; D unresolved. The CDR3 contains 16 residues. Germline-derived CDR1 and CDR2 are ENHRY and SYGVKD. V was cut by 11 bases and J by 0 bases, with 17 bases left in between. The CDR3 region has the DNA TGTGCCCCCAGCAGCGCCCGGAGCTCCTATAATTCACCCCTCCACTTT. Amino acid sequence: CAPSSARSSYNSPLHF.

The count of this clone is one. V is TRBV29-1 and J is TRBJ2-1; TRBD2 might be the D (5 bases). Looked up from germline, CDR1 is SQVTM and CDR2 is ANQGSEA. The CDR3 is 13 residues long. The V end was cut by 3 bases, the J end by 7 bases, with 13 bases between. Written as DNA, the CDR3 is TGCAGCGTTGATCGGGGTGGAGGTAATGAGCAGTTCTTC. It yields the protein CSVDRGGGNEQFF.

The gene calls are TRBV5-4 and TRBJ2-3; 7 bases map to TRBD2. J was trimmed by 0 bases and V by 4 bases; bases with no gene match: 8. CDR1 is SGHNT and CDR2 is YYREEE in the germline V gene (reference sequence). CDR3 size: 16 residues. CDR3 amino acids: CASSLGPSGSTDTQYF. The CDR3 coding sequence is TGTGCCAGCAGCCTGGGGCCTAGCGGTAGCACAGATACGCAGTATTTT. Looking up the rest from reference TRBV5-4 and TRBJ2-3 gives the full variable domain: ETGVTQSPTHLIKTRGQQVTLRCSSQSGHNTVSWYQQALGQGPQFIFQYYREEENGRGNFPPRFSGLQFPNYSSELNVNALELDDSALYLCASSLGPSGSTDTQYFGPGTRLTVL.

V is TRBV30 and J is TRBJ2-7, with a tentative D call TRBD1 (5 bases). CDR1 GTSNPN and CDR2 SVGIG come from the germline V gene (reference sequence). The CDR3 extends over 12 amino acids. V lost 7 bases to trimming and J lost 2 bases, with 12 bases between them. Here the CDR3 reads CALGQLAYEQYF. CDR3 nucleotides: TGTGCCTTGGGGCAGCTTGCCTACGAGCAGTACTTC. Full variable domain (rest looked up from reference TRBV30 and TRBJ2-7): SQTIHQWPATLVQPVGSPLSLECTVEGTSNPNLYWYRQAAGRGLQLLFYSVGIGQISSEVPQNLSASRPQDRQFILSSKKLLLSDSGFYLCALGQLAYEQYFGPGTRLTVT.

The chain uses TRBV30 and TRBJ1-1; D unclear. Germline V gives CDR1 GTSNPN, CDR2 SVGIG (reference sequence). The CDR3 covers 14 residues. V gave up 1 base and J gave up 0 bases, with 9 bases separating them. CDR3 sequence (DNA): TGTGCCTGGAGTGGAGGACCGATGAACACTGAAGCTTTCTTT. Translated: CAWSGGPMNTEAFF.

The chain employs TRBV10-3 and TRBJ2-7; D gene uncertain. Deletions cut 5 bases from V and 2 bases from J, with 10 bases between. Germline V gene lookup returns CDR1 ENHRY and CDR2 SYGVKD. This CDR3 contains 13 residues. CDR3 loop: CAISWGIAYEQYF. The CDR3 nucleotides read TGTGCCATCAGTTGGGGTATCGCCTACGAGCAGTACTTC.

The chain couples TRBV2 to TRBJ2-7; 7 bases line up with TRBD1. This CDR3 is built from 16 residues. Germline V gives CDR1 SNHLY, CDR2 FYNNEI. V lost 8 bases to trimming and J lost 2 bases; unmatched junction nucleotides: 15. The CDR3 sequence: CASSVLETGPTYEQYF. In DNA form, the CDR3 reads TGTGCCAGCTCGGTATTAGAGACAGGGCCCACCTACGAGCAGTACTTC. The full variable domain, its missing parts supplied by reference TRBV2 and TRBJ2-7, is EPEVTQTPSHQVTQMGQEVILRCVPISNHLYFYWYRQILGQKVEFLVSFYNNEISEKSEIFDDQFSVERPDGSNFTLKIRSTKLEDSAMYFCASSVLETGPTYEQYFGPGTRLTVT.

J is TRBJ2-7 and V is TRBV21-1; TRBD1, the table's D call, was not compared with the DNA. TRBV21-1 is a pseudogene segment. This CDR3 contains 16 residues. The CDR3 region is CASSSYRDKSSYEQYF. The CDR3 nucleotides are TGTGCCAGCAGTTCCTACCGGGACAAGAGCTCCTACGAGCAGTACTTC.

The J gene is TRBJ2-7, the V gene TRBV7-2, with 7 bases that match TRBD1. The germline CDR1 and CDR2 sequences are SGHTA and FQGNSA. The V and J ends lost 1 base and 6 bases, in that order; junction bases with no gene match: 3. This CDR3 comprises 13 residues. The CDR3 sequence: CASSLGQGTEQYF. Here the CDR3 DNA reads TGTGCCAGCAGCTTAGGACAGGGAACCGAGCAGTACTTC.

The rearrangement uses TRBV5-4 and TRBJ2-3; D ambiguous. This CDR3 is 16 amino acids long. V gave up 4 bases and J gave up 0 bases, with 15 bases separating them. Germline V gene lookup returns CDR1 SGHNT and CDR2 YYREEE (reference sequence). The CDR3, as DNA: TGTGCCAGCAGCCTCCCGGACGGATCTAGCACAGATACGCAGTATTTT. It encodes CASSLPDGSSTDTQYF.

The rearrangement uses TRBV5-4 and TRBJ2-3; D might be TRBD2 (6 bases). CDR1 and CDR2 from the germline V gene are SGHNT and YYREEE (reference sequence). This CDR3 spans 16 amino acids. V lost 4 bases and J lost 0, with 15 bases in between. Written as DNA, the CDR3 is TGTGCCAGCAGCCCCCTGGGGGGAGCCAGCACAGATACGCAGTATTTT. This gives the protein CASSPLGGASTDTQYF.

V is TRBV2 and J is TRBJ2-4; TRBD2 is a possible D gene (6 bases). Trimming took 0 bases from V and 14 from J, leaving 14 bases between them. This CDR3 region has 13 residues. Germline V gene data show CDR1 as SNHLY and CDR2 as FYNNEI. CDR3 loop: CASSEAPQSSEYF. CDR3 coding DNA: TGTGCCAGCAGTGAAGCGCCTCAGTCTAGCGAGTACTTC.

The rearrangement joins TRBV4-1 to TRBJ2-1; D is uncertain. V lost 0 bases, J lost 2 bases, and 8 bases lay in between. Germline V gene sequence: CDR1 MGHRA, CDR2 YSYEKL. There are 15 residues in the CDR3. In DNA, the CDR3 is TGCGCCAGCAGCCAAGAAGGCAGACCCTACAATGAGCAGTTCTTC. It translates to CASSQEGRPYNEQFF.

The chain combines TRBV7-9 with TRBJ1-6; D is possibly TRBD1 (6 bases). This CDR3 comprises 15 residues. Germline V CDR1 and CDR2: SEHNR, FQNEAQ (reference sequence). Deletions cut 5 bases from V and 7 bases from J, with 15 bases between. The CDR3 loop is CASSGSLGQNSPLHF. CDR3 DNA: TGTGCCAGCAGCGGGAGTCTAGGACAGAATTCACCCCTCCACTTT. Full variable domain (rest looked up from reference TRBV7-9 and TRBJ1-6): DTGVSQNPRHKITKRGQNVTFRCDPISEHNRLYWYRQTLGQGPEFLTYFQNEAQLEKSRLLSDRFSAERPKGSFSTLEIQRTEQGDSAMYLCASSGSLGQNSPLHFGNGTRLTVT.

The genes are TRBV7-9 and TRBJ2-3; no firm D call. This CDR3 contains 17 residues. The V gene's germline CDR1 is SEHNR and CDR2 FQNEAQ (reference sequence). Between the trimmed V and J ends, which lost 1 base and 2 bases, there was a span of 16 bases. The CDR3 protein is CASSLEGRPSPTDTQYF. For the CDR3, the DNA is TGTGCCAGCAGCTTAGAGGGCAGACCAAGCCCCACAGATACGCAGTATTTT.

The chain is built from TRBV12-5 and TRBJ2-1, with 13 bases matching TRBD2. This CDR3 spans 17 amino acids. In germline, CDR1 is LGHNT, CDR2 FRNRAP. V gave up 5 bases and J gave up 5 bases; unmatched junction bases: 9. The CDR3 reads CASGQRTSGSWDNEQFF. CDR3 nucleotide sequence: TGTGCTAGTGGTCAGCGGACTAGCGGGAGTTGGGACAATGAGCAGTTCTTC.

V gene TRBV5-4 combines with J gene TRBJ2-5; 8 nucleotides align to TRBD2. V dropped 3 bases and J dropped 4; count of bases not matched to a gene: 11. The CDR3 covers 16 residues. The germline gives CDR1 SGHNT, CDR2 YYREEE (reference sequence). For the CDR3, the DNA is TGTGCCAGCAGCTCCGCGGAGGCGGGAGGAGGAGAGACCCAGTACTTC. Encoded protein: CASSSAEAGGGETQYF.

V is TRBV10-3 and J is TRBJ2-1; weak D call: TRBD2 (6 bases). V dropped 8 bases and J dropped 7 bases, with 15 bases sitting between them. CDR1 and CDR2 (germline): ENHRY, SYGVKD. This CDR3 is 13 amino acids long. Written as DNA, the CDR3 is TGTGCCATCGAGTCGGGACTTTGGAATGAGCAGTTCTTC. This translates into CAIESGLWNEQFF.

The chain carries TRBV5-6 and TRBJ2-3; 8 positions match TRBD2. Germline values: CDR1 SGHDT, CDR2 YYEEEE. This CDR3 has 12 residues. V was clipped by 2 bases and J by 12 bases; unmatched bases: 5. The DNA for the CDR3 is TGTGCCAGCAGCTTTGGGACTAGTGCCCAGTATTTT. Translation: CASSFGTSAQYF. Drawing the rest from reference TRBV5-6 and TRBJ2-3, the complete variable domain is DAGVTQSPTHLIKTRGQQVTLRCSPKSGHDTVSWYQQALGQGPQFIFQYYEEEERQRGNFPDRFSGHQFPNYSSELNVNALLLGDSALYLCASSFGTSAQYFGPGTRLTVL.

A word on this clone: Since the CDR3 does not end with the conserved phenylalanine or tryptophan, this likely comes from a read error. V and J are TRBV5-6 and TRBJ1-2; D is uncertain. Germline values: CDR1 SGHDT, CDR2 YYEEEE. The CDR3 spans 14 residues. V was clipped by 4 bases and J by 7 bases, with 17 bases between them. CDR3 nucleotide sequence: TGTGCCAGCAGCCCCCAGGTAGGGAATGGTGGCTACACCCTC. Its translation is CASSPQVGNGGYTL.

The chain recombines TRBV2 with TRBJ2-1, with 12 positions matching TRBD2. Trimming at V came to 6 bases and at J to 12 bases, leaving 3 bases not matched to a gene. The CDR3 has 12 amino acids. Germline CDR1 is SNHLY and CDR2 is FYNNEI. Here the CDR3 reads CASRGTSGWQFF. In nucleotides, the CDR3 is TGTGCCAGCAGAGGGACTAGCGGGTGGCAGTTCTTC.

The rearrangement joins TRBV28 to TRBJ2-5, with 7 nucleotides matching TRBD1. The CDR3 covers 15 residues. V gave up 1 base and J gave up 3 bases; unmatched junction bases: 5. Germline lookup yields CDR1 MDHEN and CDR2 SYDVKM. The CDR3 DNA follows: TGTGCCAGCAGTTTATATGGGGGACAGAAAGAGACCCAGTACTTC. Translated: CASSLYGGQKETQYF.

This clone was observed a single time. The chain joins TRBV18 to TRBJ2-2; D is unclear. The CDR3 consists of 15 residues. Germline-derived CDR1 and CDR2 are KGHSH and LQKENI. Trimming removed 0 bases from V and 4 bases from J, with 9 bases in between. In nucleotides, the CDR3 is TGTGCCAGCTCACCACCGGCACCCTCCACCGGGGAGCTGTTTTTT. Translation: CASSPPAPSTGELFF.

The chain is built from TRBV11-2 and TRBJ2-7; D is unresolved. Germline V gives CDR1 SGHAT, CDR2 FQNNGV. The CDR3 length is 13 residues. V lost 1 base and J lost 3, with 7 bases in between. The CDR3 is CASSLGSVYEQYF. The CDR3 region has the DNA TGTGCCAGCAGCTTAGGTTCTGTCTACGAGCAGTACTTC.

The chain joins TRBV5-8 to TRBJ2-3, with TRBD2 matching 12 bases. The V segment lost 0 bases and the J segment 4 bases; nucleotides outside the gene matches: 3. Germline V gene data show CDR1 as SGHTS and CDR2 as YDEGEE. CDR3 length: 16 amino acids. This chain's CDR3 is CASSLGLAGGPDTQYF. CDR3 coding DNA: TGTGCCAGCAGCTTGGGGCTAGCGGGGGGGCCAGATACGCAGTATTTT.

This chain uses TRBV7-9 with TRBJ2-3; 8 bases are shared with TRBD2. This CDR3 has 14 amino acids. Germline CDR1 is SEHNR and CDR2 is FQNEAQ (reference sequence). J lost 5 bases, V lost 5 bases, and 6 bases had no gene match. DNA of the CDR3: TGTGCCAGCAGCCCGACGGGACTAGGAGATACGCAGTATTTT. This codes for CASSPTGLGDTQYF.

The V gene is TRBV29-1, the J gene TRBJ2-3; D might be TRBD2 (5 bases). Germline CDR1 is SQVTM and CDR2 is ANQGSEA. Trimming took 1 base from V and 2 from J, leaving 13 bases between them. There are 15 residues in the CDR3. The CDR3 loop is CSVEALAGYTDTQYF. In nucleotides, the CDR3 is TGCAGCGTTGAAGCGCTAGCTGGCTACACAGATACGCAGTATTTT.